The entry that follows covers one T cell receptor (beta chain) sequence. No antigen is known for it. Germline V gene data show CDR1 as SGDLS and CDR2 as YYNGEE. V shed 3 bases and J shed 3 bases, with 11 bases lying between them. This CDR3 has 14 residues. This record comes from a study of T cell responses to AZD1222 COVID-19 vaccine. Study-level background: Second-dose intervals of approximately 4 or approximately 12 weeks were pooled.

The table came from immunoSEQ multiplex PCR; TCRdb's copy has only in-frame clones and leaves some out. This table has some 110,000 clones, 82% appearing once. Study-wide results and limits: There were repertoire samples only from the period after the peak T cell response. Nearly half of spike-specific TCRs reportedly target unmutated variant regions. Clonal diversity was possibly underestimated, and white British individuals and females predominated among donors.

The TCR comes from an adult in good health. This chain connects TRBV9 to TRBJ2-3; tentatively, D is TRBD1 (6 bases). Sequences were derived from peripheral blood, sampled on day 0 of AZD1222 vaccination. Here the CDR3 reads CASSAFQGTDTQYF. The CDR3 region has the DNA TGTGCCAGCAGCGCCTTCCAGGGGACAGATACGCAGTATTTT.